This TCR beta chain was retrieved from a study of T-cell reconstitution after alpha-beta-depleted transplantation in children. Deletions cut 0 bases from V and 1 base from J, with 7 bases between. This CDR3 spans 15 amino acids. The TCRbeta library incorporated unique molecular identifiers. From the PCR reads, TCRdb called clonotypes with MiXCR, one entry per CDR3 protein. Of fewer than 750,000 distinct CDR3 sequences listed, under 30% are singletons. The sequencing here drew on PBMCs, mostly from graft donor cells, taken 360 days after TCRalphabeta/CD19-depleted stem cell transplant. The chain is built from TRBV12-3 or TRBV12-4 and TRBJ2-4, with D perhaps TRBD1 or TRBD2 (5 bases each). The receptor was derived from a boy younger than two who had a stem cell transplant for acute myeloid leukemia, so the T cells may come from the graft donor. CDR3 coding DNA: TGTGCCAGCAGTTTAGCGGGGGTTGCCAAAAACATTCAGTACTTC. Translation gives CASSLAGVAKNIQYF.